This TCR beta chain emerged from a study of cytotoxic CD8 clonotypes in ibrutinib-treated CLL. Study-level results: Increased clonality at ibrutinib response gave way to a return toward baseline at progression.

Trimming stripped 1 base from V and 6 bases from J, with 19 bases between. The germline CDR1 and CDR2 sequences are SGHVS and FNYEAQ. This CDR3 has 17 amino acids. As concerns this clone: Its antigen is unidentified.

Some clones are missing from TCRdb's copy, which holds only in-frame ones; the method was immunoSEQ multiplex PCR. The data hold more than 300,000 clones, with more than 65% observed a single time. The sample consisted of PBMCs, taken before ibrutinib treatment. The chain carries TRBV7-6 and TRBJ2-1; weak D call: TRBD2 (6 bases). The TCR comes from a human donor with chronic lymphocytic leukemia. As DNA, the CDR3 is TGTGCCAGCAGCTTAGAGAATTGGGACTTCTCTCGCAATGAGCAGTTCTTC. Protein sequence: CASSLENWDFSRNEQFF.